What follows are 20 T cell receptor beta chains derived from one specimen sequenced in a study of regulatory T cells in long-lasting Graves disease. Indicated time point: persistent/refractory GD, antithyroid drugs over 5 years with positive TRAb. Preparation of the TCR library used RNA extracted from PBMCs. Arm-PCR of CDR3 regions and iRepertoire HTBI primers were used to build TCR beta libraries. TCRdb re-called the multiplex PCR reads with MiXCR, one entry per CDR3 protein. The sample records 350,000 to 450,000 distinct CDR3 sequences, 21% being singletons. The input for sequencing was peripheral blood mononuclear cells (PBMCs), taken when the disease was refractory, from a patient treated with antithyroid drugs. The receptors were sampled from a female donor with Graves disease.

This clonotype was observed many times. This chain joins TRBV6-1 and TRBJ1-5, with TRBD1 matching 8 bases. The CDR3 is made up of 13 amino acids. Germline CDR1 MNHNS, CDR2 SASEGT. With V trimmed by 8 bases and J by 7 bases, 7 bases remained unmatched. The CDR3 DNA reads as TGTGCCAGCGCATTACAGGGGGGACAGCCCCAGCATTTT. Translated: CASALQGGQPQHF.

Concerning this clonotype itself: One junction end disagrees with the germline gene, perhaps due to a read error. The chain links TRBV29-1 to TRBJ2-1; tentatively, D is TRBD1 or TRBD2 (6 bases each). The CDR3 has 13 amino acids. Per the germline V gene, CDR1 is SQVTM and CDR2 is ANQGSEA. As DNA, the CDR3 is TGCAGCGTTGGAAGGGGGGAGGCCAATGGGCAGTTCTTC. It translates to CSVGRGEANGQFF.

This clonotype was counted only a few times. The chain joins TRBV13 to TRBJ2-2; TRBD1 is a possible D gene (6 bases). Trimming left V 1 base short and J 6 bases short, with 15 bases between. This CDR3 contains 16 residues. Germline-derived CDR1 and CDR2 are PRHDT and FYEKMQ (reference sequence). CDR3 loop: CASSLEGGMRPGELFF. CDR3 DNA sequence: TGTGCCAGCAGCTTAGAAGGGGGAATGCGTCCCGGGGAGCTGTTTTTT.

This clonotype was detected ten times or more. The rearrangement links TRBV27 to TRBJ1-5, with TRBD1 matching over 7 bases. The V segment lost 2 bases and the J segment 6 bases; nucleotides outside the gene matches: 7. Looked up from germline, CDR1 is MNHEY and CDR2 is SMNVEV (reference sequence). This CDR3 contains 15 residues. Written as DNA, the CDR3 is TGTGCCAGCAGTTTACGAGGGACAGTCAGTCAGCCCCAGCATTTT. Its protein is CASSLRGTVSQPQHF.

As concerns this clonotype: The junction departs from germline at one end; a sequencing error may be responsible. The V gene is TRBV12-5, the J gene TRBJ1-1, with D perhaps TRBD1 (5 bases). Germline lookup yields CDR1 LGHNT and CDR2 FRNRAP. This CDR3 is 12 amino acids long. CDR3 loop: CASGNGGTGAFF. In DNA form, the CDR3 reads TGTGCTAGTGGCAACGGTGGGACTGGAGCTTTCTTT. The full variable domain, rest sourced from reference TRBV12-5 and TRBJ1-1, is DARVTQTPRHKVTEMGQEVTMRCQPILGHNTVFWYRQTMMQGLELLAYFRNRAPLDDSGMPKDRFSAEMPDATLATLKIQPSEPRDSAVYFCASGNGGTGAFFGQGTRLTVV.

This clonotype was seen many times. This chain uses TRBV28 with TRBJ2-5; the D call may be TRBD1 or TRBD2 (6 bases each). There are 15 residues in the CDR3. Germline V gene sequence: CDR1 MDHEN, CDR2 SYDVKM. V lost 2 bases and J 2 bases, leaving 12 bases between the germline ends. The CDR3 spells CASSLERGVQETQYF. CDR3 DNA sequence: TGTGCCAGCAGTTTAGAGAGGGGGGTTCAAGAGACCCAGTACTTC.

Only a few counts were recorded for this clonotype. The chain combines TRBV5-6 with TRBJ2-7; TRBD1 agrees at 10 bases. The ends lost 6 bases at V and 0 bases at J; junction bases unmatched: 3. CDR1 SGHDT and CDR2 YYEEEE come from the germline V gene. The CDR3 totals 14 residues. The CDR3: CASTGTGVSYEQYF. CDR3 nucleotide sequence: TGTGCCAGCACCGGGACAGGGGTCTCCTACGAGCAGTACTTC.

This clonotype has at least ten counts. The chain employs TRBV12-3 or TRBV12-4 and TRBJ2-7; D gene uncertain. The CDR3 runs to 15 residues. The germline V and J ends were trimmed by 0 bases and 1 base, with 10 bases remaining between them. This CDR3 reads CASSLAQTPSYEQYF. Here the CDR3 DNA reads TGTGCCAGCAGTTTAGCGCAGACACCTTCCTACGAGCAGTACTTC.

The V gene is TRBV5-4, the J gene TRBJ1-4; a weak D match, TRBD1 (6 bases). CDR3 length: 18 residues. The V end lost 0 bases, the J end lost 2 bases, and 17 bases lay between the germline ends. Germline V gene sequence: CDR1 SGHNT, CDR2 YYREEE (reference sequence). CDR3 loop: CASSLGVGGLVTNEKLFF. The CDR3 DNA reads TGTGCCAGCAGCTTGGGAGTCGGGGGGCTGGTTACTAATGAAAAACTGTTTTTT.

This clonotype appeared many times. V is TRBV11-2 and J is TRBJ2-7; no reliable D call. The CDR3 length is 11 residues. Trimming removed 5 bases from V and 12 bases from J, with 14 bases in between. The germline V gene encodes CDR1 SGHAT and CDR2 FQNNGV. CDR3 sequence reads: CASSVGPSWYF. In nucleotides, the CDR3 is TGTGCCAGCAGCGTCGGGCCCTCATGGTACTTC.

For the CDR3, the DNA is TGCAGTGGGAGGGGAAGAGGGAATCAGCCCCAGCATTTT. The encoded protein is CSGRGRGNQPQHF. The chain employs TRBV20-1 and TRBJ1-5; possibly TRBD1 for D (5 bases). V was pared by 7 bases and J by 4 bases, with 14 bases between. The CDR3 covers 13 residues. Germline V lookup: CDR1 DFQATT, CDR2 SNEGSKA (reference sequence).

This clonotype was counted at least ten times. V usage is TRBV28 and J usage is TRBJ1-5, with no clear D. Trimming removed 3 bases from V and 1 base from J, with 13 bases in between. From germline, CDR1 is MDHEN and CDR2 SYDVKM. The length of the CDR3 is 16 residues. CDR3 DNA sequence: TGTGCCAGCAGTTTCACGGGAGGGTTGAGCAATCAGCCCCAGCATTTT. Amino acids: CASSFTGGLSNQPQHF.

This sequence joins TRBV5-1 and TRBJ2-5; tentatively, D is TRBD1 (5 bases). Trimming cost V 4 bases and J 5 bases, with 15 bases left between them. The CDR3 loop spans 14 amino acids. Per germline, CDR1 SGHRS and CDR2 YFSETQ. CDR3 in amino acids: CASSQQAVKETQYF. The CDR3 DNA sequence: TGCGCCAGCAGCCAACAGGCGGTTAAGGAGACCCAGTACTTC.

This clonotype has a handful of counts. This chain links TRBV6-1 with TRBJ2-7; TRBD2 matches 7 bases. V shed 5 bases and J 4 bases; nucleotides not matched to a gene: 14. CDR3 length: 16 amino acids. CDR1 is MNHNS and CDR2 is SASEGT in the germline V gene. CDR3 amino acids: CASSTTRGGSLYEQYF. In DNA form, the CDR3 reads TGTGCCAGCAGTACTACCCGTGGCGGGAGTCTGTACGAGCAGTACTTC.

The chain joins TRBV12-3 or TRBV12-4 to TRBJ2-2; no definite D call. V lost 1 base and J 5 bases, leaving 8 bases between the germline ends. The CDR3 sequence is 14 residues long. CDR3: CASSLGLLTGELFF. DNA for the CDR3: TGTGCCAGCAGTTTAGGGCTCCTTACCGGGGAGCTGTTTTTT.

This sequence joins TRBV9 and TRBJ2-5, with 9 bases aligning to TRBD2. The CDR3 runs 15 residues. The V segment lost 0 bases and the J segment 5 bases; nucleotides outside the gene matches: 5. Looked up from germline, CDR1 is SGDLS and CDR2 is YYNGEE. CDR3 in DNA: TGTGCCAGCAGCGTAGATAGCGGGAGCTGGGAGACCCAGTACTTC. This translates into CASSVDSGSWETQYF.

The V and J genes are TRBV27 and TRBJ2-1; 9 bases align to TRBD2. The germline gives CDR1 MNHEY, CDR2 SMNVEV (reference sequence). This CDR3 has 19 residues. The V and J ends lost 4 bases and 0 bases, in that order; junction bases with no gene match: 13. The CDR3 loop is CASSSGVLAGSSSYNEQFF. CDR3 coding DNA: TGTGCCAGCAGTTCCGGGGTGCTAGCGGGATCCAGCTCCTACAATGAGCAGTTCTTC.

The CDR3 here is CASSEIYFGLGTSGRPDTQYF. The CDR3 DNA reads as TGTGCCAGCAGTGAAATTTATTTTGGGTTAGGGACTAGCGGGAGACCAGATACGCAGTATTTT. This chain links TRBV25-1 with TRBJ2-3; 14 positions agree with TRBD2. Trimming at V came to 2 bases and at J to 4 bases, leaving 17 bases not matched to a gene. Germline V gene data show CDR1 as MGHDK and CDR2 as SYGVNS. The CDR3 covers 21 residues.

The chain links TRBV5-8 to TRBJ2-7; 10 nucleotides align to TRBD2. Germline values: CDR1 SGHTS, CDR2 YDEGEE. The CDR3 runs to 14 residues. V shed 4 bases, J shed 7 bases, and the junction held 8 bases outside the gene matches. The CDR3 loop is CASSIAGGEVEQYF. In DNA, the CDR3 is TGTGCCAGCAGCATAGCGGGAGGCGAGGTAGAGCAGTACTTC.

This clonotype appeared a few times. CDR3 DNA: TGCGCCAGCAGGGTCCGGGACACCGCTAACTATGGCTACACCTTC. Its translation: CASRVRDTANYGYTF. The chain combines TRBV5-1 with TRBJ1-2; weak D call: TRBD1 (6 bases). Per the germline V gene, CDR1 is SGHRS and CDR2 is YFSETQ. With 5 bases removed from V and 0 bases from J, the gap between germline ends came to 14 bases. The CDR3 spans 15 residues.